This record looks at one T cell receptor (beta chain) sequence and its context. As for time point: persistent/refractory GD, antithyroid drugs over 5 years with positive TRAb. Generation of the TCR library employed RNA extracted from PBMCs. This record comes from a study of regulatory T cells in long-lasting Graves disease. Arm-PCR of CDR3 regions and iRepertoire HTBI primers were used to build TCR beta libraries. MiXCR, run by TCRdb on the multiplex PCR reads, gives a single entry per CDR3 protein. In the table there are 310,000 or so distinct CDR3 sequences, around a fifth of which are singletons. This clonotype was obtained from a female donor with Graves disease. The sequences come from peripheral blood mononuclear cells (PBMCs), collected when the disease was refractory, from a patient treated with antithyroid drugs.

The CDR3 region has the DNA TGTGCCAGCAGGTTCGTTTCGGAGAGACCGGATACGCAGTATTTT. This encodes CASRFVSERPDTQYF. This sequence joins TRBV5-6 and TRBJ2-3; no definite D call. In germline, CDR1 is SGHDT, CDR2 YYEEEE. This CDR3 spans 15 amino acids. V was shortened by 5 bases and J by 6 bases, with 19 bases between the two germline ends.